The 25 T cell receptor beta chains below all came from one sample that was sequenced in a study of blood T cell repertoires in COVID-19. The assay was immunoSEQ multiplex PCR, and TCRdb's table has in-frame clones only and misses some. The table includes fewer than 200,000 clones, about four fifths detected once. The specimen sequenced was peripheral blood. The receptor source for this set is a woman at least 80 years old with COVID-19, enrolled during active disease.

The chain carries TRBV5-5 and TRBJ1-6, with 10 bases lining up with TRBD1. The CDR3 is 16 amino acids. V shed 0 bases, J shed 6 bases, and the junction held 3 bases outside the gene matches. CDR1 SGHKS and CDR2 YYEKEE come from the germline V gene (reference sequence). The CDR3 loop is CASSLGRDRGNSPLHF. DNA for the CDR3: TGTGCCAGCAGCTTGGGACGGGACAGGGGTAATTCACCCCTCCACTTT.

The gene calls are TRBV28 and TRBJ1-5, with D possibly TRBD1 on 6 matching bases. V was cut by 5 bases and J by 2 bases, with 10 bases left in between. Germline CDR1 and CDR2: MDHEN and SYDVKM. This CDR3 contains 14 residues. CDR3 nucleotides: TGTGCCAGCAGTAACAGGGTTGGCAATCAGCCCCAGCATTTT. This translates into CASSNRVGNQPQHF.

The genes are TRBV9 and TRBJ1-2; no definite D call. V was cut by 3 bases and J by 2 bases, with 14 bases left in between. Germline CDR1 is SGDLS and CDR2 is YYNGEE. CDR3 length: 15 residues. CDR3 DNA sequence: TGTGCCAGCAGCGGGAGGAGAGGGCCCAACTATGGCTACACCTTC. It encodes CASSGRRGPNYGYTF.

The chain uses TRBV19 and TRBJ2-1; a weak D match, TRBD2 (6 bases). CDR1 and CDR2 from the germline V gene are LNHDA and SQIVND (reference sequence). Trimming took 3 bases from V and 0 from J, leaving 9 bases between them. The CDR3 consists of 15 residues. The CDR3, as DNA: TGTGCCAGTAGTATTGGCGGGAACTCCTACAATGAGCAGTTCTTC. It is translated as CASSIGGNSYNEQFF. The whole variable domain, filled in from reference TRBV19 and TRBJ2-1, reads DGGITQSPKYLFRKEGQNVTLSCEQNLNHDAMYWYRQDPGQGLRLIYYSQIVNDFQKGDIAEGYSVSREKKESFPLTVTSAQKNPTAFYLCASSIGGNSYNEQFFGPGTRLTVL.

The V gene is TRBV5-4, the J gene TRBJ2-5; TRBD2 matches at 11 bases. With V trimmed by 4 bases and J by 0 bases, 8 bases remained unmatched. Per the germline V gene, CDR1 is SGHNT and CDR2 is YYREEE (reference sequence). This CDR3 has 17 amino acids. CDR3 residues: CASSRVAGGGYQETQYF. The CDR3 nucleotides are TGTGCCAGCAGCAGAGTAGCGGGAGGGGGGTACCAAGAGACCCAGTACTTC.

This clone was seen a few times. The V gene is TRBV28, the J gene TRBJ2-1, with D possibly matching TRBD2 (6 bases). CDR1 is MDHEN and CDR2 is SYDVKM in the germline V gene. The V end was cut by 8 bases, the J end by 10 bases, with 15 bases between. The CDR3 runs to 12 residues. The CDR3 here is CASSAGSLEQFF. In DNA form, the CDR3 reads TGTGCCAGCTCTGCGGGATCATTGGAGCAGTTCTTC.

This clone has just a few counts. This chain uses TRBV7-9 with TRBJ2-1; D gene ambiguous. Germline CDR1 and CDR2: SEHNR and FQNEAQ (reference sequence). Trimming removed 1 base at V and 6 bases at J, with 13 bases between. The CDR3 contains 15 residues. CDR3 loop: CASSLELARSNEQFF. CDR3 DNA: TGTGCCAGCAGCTTAGAGTTAGCTAGGAGCAATGAGCAGTTCTTC.

This clone was picked up one time. J is TRBJ2-1 and V is TRBV3-1 (or the pseudogene TRBV3-2), with 8 bases matching TRBD1. The CDR3 totals 17 residues. The junction had 11 bases not matched to a gene; V was cut back by 4 bases and J by 3 bases. Germline V gene data show CDR1 as LGHDT and CDR2 as YNNKEL (reference sequence). CDR3 nucleotide sequence: TGTGCCAGCAGCCCCTTAGGACAGGGTTGTTTCTACAATGAGCAGTTCTTC. Protein: CASSPLGQGCFYNEQFF.

This chain joins TRBV25-1 and TRBJ1-6; 8 bases fit TRBD1. This CDR3 has 15 residues. Germline CDR1 MGHDK, CDR2 SYGVNS. After removal of 2 bases from V and 7 bases from J, the junction contained 4 bases not matched to a gene. CDR3 sequence: CASSEPGGRNSPLHF. In nucleotides, the CDR3 is TGTGCCAGCAGTGAACCAGGGGGCCGGAATTCACCCCTCCACTTT.

V gene TRBV19 combines with J gene TRBJ1-2; no clear D. This CDR3 has 13 residues. The germline CDR1 and CDR2 sequences are LNHDA and SQIVND (reference sequence). The germline V and J ends were trimmed by 4 bases and 4 bases, with 10 bases remaining between them. CDR3 DNA sequence: TGTGCCAGTAGTAACCACAGATTCTATGGCTACACCTTC. Amino acids: CASSNHRFYGYTF.

The chain carries TRBV3-1 (or the pseudogene TRBV3-2) and TRBJ1-6; a weak D match, TRBD1 (6 bases). Trimming removed 4 bases at V and 7 bases at J, with 11 bases between. Germline CDR1 and CDR2: LGHDT and YNNKEL (reference sequence). CDR3 length: 14 amino acids. This CDR3 reads CASSLRDTNSPLHF. CDR3 in DNA: TGTGCCAGCAGCCTCCGGGACACCAATTCACCCCTCCACTTT.

This clone was counted only a few times. The rearrangement links TRBV28 to TRBJ1-4; 11 nucleotides align to TRBD1. The germline V gene encodes CDR1 MDHEN and CDR2 SYDVKM. With 5 bases clipped from V and 8 bases from J, the junction kept 4 bases outside the gene matches. The CDR3 is 14 residues long. The CDR3 coding sequence is TGTGCCAGCAGTGGGGACAGGGGGGAGGAAAAACTGTTTTTT. This translates into CASSGDRGEEKLFF.

The J gene is TRBJ2-1, the V gene TRBV7-2; 9 nucleotides agree with TRBD2. V was pared by 1 base and J by 8 bases, with 6 bases of the junction left unmatched. The CDR3 runs 15 residues. CDR1 and CDR2 (germline): SGHTA, FQGNSA. The CDR3 DNA is TGTGCCAGCAGCTTAGTGTCTAGCGGGACCCATGAGCAGTTCTTC. This sequence encodes CASSLVSSGTHEQFF. The whole variable domain, filled in from reference TRBV7-2 and TRBJ2-1, reads GAGVSQSPSNKVTEKGKDVELRCDPISGHTALYWYRQSLGQGLEFLIYFQGNSAPDKSGLPSDRFSAERTGGSVSTLTIQRTQQEDSAVYLCASSLVSSGTHEQFFGPGTRLTVL.

This chain links TRBV28 with TRBJ1-5; D gene ambiguous. Trimming stripped 6 bases from V and 3 bases from J, with 15 bases between. Germline CDR1 reads MDHEN; CDR2 reads SYDVKM. The CDR3 length is 15 residues. The CDR3 sequence is CASSPPGSPNQPQHF. DNA for the CDR3: TGTGCCAGCAGCCCTCCCGGTAGCCCCAATCAGCCCCAGCATTTT. Combining the CDR3 with reference TRBV28 and TRBJ1-5 gives the whole variable domain DVKVTQSSRYLVKRTGEKVFLECVQDMDHENMFWYRQDPGLGLRLIYFSYDVKMKEKGDIPEGYSVSREKKERFSLILESASTNQTSMYLCASSPPGSPNQPQHFGDGTRLSIL.

The J gene is TRBJ1-4, the V gene TRBV5-5, with TRBD1 matching over 8 bases. This CDR3 has 15 amino acids. V was clipped by 4 bases and J by 6 bases; unmatched bases: 8. Germline CDR1 SGHKS, CDR2 YYEKEE (reference sequence). The chain's CDR3 is CASSRAGTGDEKLFF. As DNA, the CDR3 is TGTGCCAGCAGCCGGGCCGGGACAGGCGATGAAAAACTGTTTTTT.

The rearrangement joins TRBV11-2 to TRBJ1-2; 7 positions match TRBD1. Unmatched junction bases numbered 8, after V lost 6 bases and J lost 4 bases. The CDR3 has 14 residues. CDR1 is SGHAT and CDR2 is FQNNGV in the germline V gene. The chain's CDR3 is CASSPDRVAYGYTF. CDR3 nucleotide sequence: TGTGCCAGCAGTCCTGACAGGGTGGCCTATGGCTACACCTTC. The entire variable domain, with the rest obtained from reference TRBV11-2 and TRBJ1-2, is as follows: EAGVAQSPRYKIIEKRQSVAFWCNPISGHATLYWYQQILGQGPKLLIQFQNNGVVDDSQLPKDRFSAERLKGVDSTLKIQPAKLEDSAVYLCASSPDRVAYGYTFGSGTRLTVV.

V and J are TRBV6-1 and TRBJ1-1; TRBD1 is a possible D gene (5 bases). The ends were cut back, 11 bases at V and 1 base at J, with 17 bases in the middle. Germline CDR1 MNHNS, CDR2 SASEGT. This CDR3 region has 14 residues. The CDR3 sequence is CASSRGVGNTEAFF. In nucleotides, the CDR3 is TGTGCCTCAAGCCGGGGGGTCGGGAACACTGAAGCTTTCTTT.

The gene calls are TRBV27 and TRBJ1-4; TRBD1 matches 7 bases. The length of the CDR3 is 15 residues. The V gene end was trimmed by 5 bases and the J gene end by 7 bases; junction bases not matched to a gene: 10. CDR1 MNHEY and CDR2 SMNVEV come from the germline V gene (reference sequence). CDR3 sequence (DNA): TGTGCCAGCAGTCCGGGTGACAGGGAAGGTGAAAAACTGTTTTTT. It yields the protein CASSPGDREGEKLFF.

This chain links TRBV27 with TRBJ2-1; no firm D call. Germline-derived CDR1 and CDR2 are MNHEY and SMNVEV (reference sequence). The CDR3 covers 14 residues. V was cut by 0 bases and J by 6 bases, with 9 bases left in between. The CDR3, as DNA: TGTGCCAGCAGTTTATCGCCCAACGGCAATGAGCAGTTCTTC. Its protein is CASSLSPNGNEQFF.

The chain employs TRBV4-1 and TRBJ1-3; no clear D. With 0 bases removed from V and 0 bases from J, the gap between germline ends came to 6 bases. The CDR3 totals 15 residues. CDR1 and CDR2 from the germline V gene are MGHRA and YSYEKL. CDR3 in amino acids: CASSQDPSSGNTIYF. The DNA of the CDR3 is TGCGCCAGCAGCCAAGATCCGAGCTCTGGAAACACCATATATTTT.

The chain recombines TRBV7-9 with TRBJ2-5, with TRBD2 matching over 9 bases. The ends lost 3 bases at V and 5 bases at J; junction bases unmatched: 13. This CDR3 has 17 residues. The V gene's germline CDR1 is SEHNR and CDR2 FQNEAQ (reference sequence). The CDR3 spells CASSFGAAGGQVETQYF. Here the CDR3 DNA reads TGTGCCAGCAGCTTCGGGGCGGCGGGGGGGCAAGTCGAGACCCAGTACTTC.

CDR3 sequence: CASSSGDGTEAFF. As DNA, the CDR3 is TGTGCCAGCAGTTCAGGGGACGGCACTGAAGCTTTCTTT. The chain is built from TRBV2 and TRBJ1-1, with D possibly being TRBD1 (6 bases). The CDR3 length is 13 residues. V dropped 5 bases and J dropped 4 bases, with 11 bases sitting between them. Germline CDR1 and CDR2: SNHLY and FYNNEI.

This chain connects TRBV7-2 to TRBJ2-7; 8 bases are shared with TRBD2. J gave up 3 bases and V 3 bases, and 4 bases lay outside the gene matches. The CDR3 contains 14 residues. Germline-derived CDR1 and CDR2 are SGHTA and FQGNSA. The CDR3 sequence: CASSFREGGYEQYF. For the CDR3, the DNA is TGTGCCAGCAGCTTTCGGGAGGGCGGCTACGAGCAGTACTTC.

For the CDR3, the DNA is TGTGCCAGTAGTACGCAGGGTTTTACTGAAAAACTGTTTTTT. Its translation: CASSTQGFTEKLFF. J is TRBJ1-4 and V is TRBV19, with D perhaps TRBD1 (5 bases). The CDR3 is 14 amino acids. Germline CDR1 reads LNHDA; CDR2 reads SQIVND (reference sequence). V lost 4 bases to trimming and J lost 7 bases, with 13 bases between them.

The rearrangement joins TRBV7-6 to TRBJ2-2; D might be TRBD2 (5 bases). The CDR3 covers 15 residues. V was shortened by 3 bases and J by 7 bases, with 15 bases between the two germline ends. Germline loops: CDR1 SGHVS, CDR2 FNYEAQ. The CDR3 region has the DNA TGTGCCAGCAGCTTCGGGAATAGCCGAGTCGGGGAGCTGTTTTTT. The encoded protein is CASSFGNSRVGELFF.